This T cell receptor (beta chain) was identified during a study of cytomegalovirus exposure and HLA in healthy donors. J gave up 14 bases and V 5 bases, and 20 bases lay outside the gene matches. The germline gives CDR1 SGHTA, CDR2 FQGNSA. CDR3 length equals 16 residues. The protocol was immunoSEQ multiplex PCR, while the TCRdb copy is restricted to in-frame clones and leaves out a portion. Of 40,000 to 55,000 clones in the sample, approximately 93% were seen once. The sequencing sample was made of PBMCs. This receptor was obtained from a woman aged 18 to 35 in good health and CMV-seronegative. The rearrangement links TRBV7-2 to TRBJ2-3; the match to TRBD2 covers 9 bases. The CDR3 reads CASSRDAHPGLAPRYF. Written as DNA, the CDR3 is TGTGCCAGCAGCAGGGACGCCCACCCGGGACTAGCCCCGCGGTATTTT.